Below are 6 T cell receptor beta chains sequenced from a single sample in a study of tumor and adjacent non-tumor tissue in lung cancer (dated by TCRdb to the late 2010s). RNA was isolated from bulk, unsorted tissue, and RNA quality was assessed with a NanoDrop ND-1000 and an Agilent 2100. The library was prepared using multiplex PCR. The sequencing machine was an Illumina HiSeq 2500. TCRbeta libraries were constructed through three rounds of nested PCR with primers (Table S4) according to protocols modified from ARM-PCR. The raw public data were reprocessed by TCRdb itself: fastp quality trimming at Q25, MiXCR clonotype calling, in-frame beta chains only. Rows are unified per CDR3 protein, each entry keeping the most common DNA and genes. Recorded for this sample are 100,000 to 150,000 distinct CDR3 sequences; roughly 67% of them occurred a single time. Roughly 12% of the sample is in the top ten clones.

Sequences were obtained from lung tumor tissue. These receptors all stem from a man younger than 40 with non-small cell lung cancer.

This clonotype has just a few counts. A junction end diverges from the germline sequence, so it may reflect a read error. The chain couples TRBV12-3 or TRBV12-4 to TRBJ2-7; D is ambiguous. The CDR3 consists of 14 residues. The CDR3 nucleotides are TGTACCAGCAGTTTCGAGCTCCCAAGAGGCGAGCAGTACTTC. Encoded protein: CTSSFELPRGEQYF.

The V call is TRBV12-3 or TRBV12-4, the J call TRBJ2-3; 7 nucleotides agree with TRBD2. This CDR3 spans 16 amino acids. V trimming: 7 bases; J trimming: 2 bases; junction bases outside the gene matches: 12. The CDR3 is CASTIWGAGFTDTQYF. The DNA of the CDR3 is TGTGCCAGCACCATTTGGGGAGCGGGGTTCACAGATACGCAGTATTTT.

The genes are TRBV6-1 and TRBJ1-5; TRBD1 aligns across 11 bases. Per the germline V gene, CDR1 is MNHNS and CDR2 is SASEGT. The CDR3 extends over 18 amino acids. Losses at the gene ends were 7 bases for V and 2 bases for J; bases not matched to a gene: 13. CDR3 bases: TGTGCCAGCATAGGACAGGGGGCCATTTGGTTGGGCAATCAGCCCCAGCATTTT. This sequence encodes CASIGQGAIWLGNQPQHF.

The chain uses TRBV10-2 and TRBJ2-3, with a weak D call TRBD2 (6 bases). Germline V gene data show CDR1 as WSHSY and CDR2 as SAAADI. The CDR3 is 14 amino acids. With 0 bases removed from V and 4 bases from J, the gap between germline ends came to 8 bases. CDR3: CASSESGGADTQYF. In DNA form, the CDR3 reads TGCGCCAGCAGTGAGTCGGGAGGAGCAGATACGCAGTATTTT.

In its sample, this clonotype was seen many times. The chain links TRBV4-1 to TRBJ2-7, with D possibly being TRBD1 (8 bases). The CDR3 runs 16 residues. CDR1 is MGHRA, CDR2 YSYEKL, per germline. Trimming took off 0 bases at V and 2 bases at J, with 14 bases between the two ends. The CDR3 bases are TGCGCCAGCAGCCAAGATGGACAGGGAGGGACCTACGAGCAGTACTTC. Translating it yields CASSQDGQGGTYEQYF.

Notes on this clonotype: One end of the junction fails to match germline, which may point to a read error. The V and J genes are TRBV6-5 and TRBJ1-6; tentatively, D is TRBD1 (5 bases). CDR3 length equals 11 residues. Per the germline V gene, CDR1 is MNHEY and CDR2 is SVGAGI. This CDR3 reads CASSYGGILHF. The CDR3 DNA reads TGCGCCAGCAGTTACGGGGGTATCCTCCACTTT.